What follows are 24 T cell receptor beta chains derived from one specimen sequenced in a study of T cells in Graves' hyperthyroidism and ophthalmopathy. Authors of the study amplified TCR beta CDR3 regions from RNA transcripts. The HTBI primer set served for first-round RT-PCR of the TCR CDR3. In TCRdb, the multiplex PCR reads were re-called with MiXCR into one record per CDR3 protein. The data hold about 610,000 distinct CDR3 sequences, with around 15% observed a single time. Sequences were obtained from blood. Source of these receptors: a woman in her forties with Graves' ophthalmopathy.

In its sample, this clonotype was seen many times. The rearrangement joins TRBV5-6 to TRBJ2-5, with 9 bases identical to TRBD1. V lost 3 bases and J lost 4; bases outside the gene matches: 4. CDR1 is SGHDT, CDR2 YYEEEE, per germline. The CDR3 contains 14 residues. The CDR3 is CASSSMDRGETQYF. The DNA for the CDR3 is TGTGCCAGCAGCTCCATGGACAGGGGAGAGACCCAGTACTTC.

The chain joins TRBV10-1 to TRBJ1-2; D is unresolved. The ends were cut back, 3 bases at V and 6 bases at J, with 11 bases in the middle. The CDR3 loop spans 13 amino acids. Germline V gene data show CDR1 as WNHNN and CDR2 as SYGVQD (reference sequence). The CDR3 DNA is TGCGCCAGCAGTGATGGCCCTCACCATGGCTACACCTTC. It specifies CASSDGPHHGYTF.

This clonotype was counted only a few times. CDR3 sequence reads: CASSQDAGTGSNIQYF. The CDR3 DNA follows: TGCGCCAGCAGCCAGGACGCCGGGACAGGGTCGAACATTCAGTACTTC. The gene calls are TRBV5-1 and TRBJ2-4, with 9 bases aligning to TRBD1. V dropped 4 bases and J dropped 7; count of bases not matched to a gene: 12. CDR1 is SGHRS and CDR2 is YFSETQ in the germline V gene. CDR3 length: 16 amino acids.

The chain employs TRBV4-1 and TRBJ2-2, with D perhaps assigned TRBD1 or TRBD2 (6 bases each). This CDR3 spans 17 amino acids. The germline V and J ends were trimmed by 4 bases and 5 bases, with 20 bases remaining between them. Per the germline V gene, CDR1 is MGHRA and CDR2 is YSYEKL. The chain's CDR3 is CASSLFGGGSDTGELFF. CDR3 sequence (DNA): TGCGCCAGCAGCCTGTTCGGGGGCGGGTCAGATACCGGGGAGCTGTTTTTT.

The chain recombines TRBV11-2 with TRBJ1-1, with TRBD1 as a possible D gene (5 bases). CDR3 size: 17 residues. Germline loops: CDR1 SGHAT, CDR2 FQNNGV. The V end was cut by 5 bases, the J end by 2 bases, with 21 bases between. CDR3 bases: TGTGCCAGCAGCCCACGGCGGGGCACCGGTCAAAACACTGAAGCTTTCTTT. Residues: CASSPRRGTGQNTEAFF.

This clonotype was found many times. The rearrangement links TRBV20-1 to TRBJ2-3; maybe TRBD2 (6 bases). The CDR3 runs to 17 residues. Germline V CDR1 and CDR2: DFQATT, SNEGSKA (reference sequence). Trimming removed 5 bases from V and 1 base from J, with 22 bases in between. CDR3 in DNA: TGCAGTGCTTATGGGCGGGGCCGAATACCGCGCACAGATACGCAGTATTTT. Its translation: CSAYGRGRIPRTDTQYF.

In its sample, this clonotype was seen many times. This chain joins TRBV2 and TRBJ2-5, with D unclear. Germline V lookup: CDR1 SNHLY, CDR2 FYNNEI. V was trimmed by 8 bases and J by 1 base, leaving 14 bases between them. The CDR3 sequence is 14 residues long. In DNA form, the CDR3 reads TGTGCCAGCGGAAACGCGGCTGTCCAAGAGACCCAGTACTTC. Amino acid sequence: CASGNAAVQETQYF.

This rearrangement joins TRBV7-9 to TRBJ2-5; weak D call: TRBD2 (5 bases). Germline values: CDR1 SEHNR, CDR2 FQNEAQ (reference sequence). V was clipped by 4 bases and J by 4 bases, with 25 bases between them. CDR3 length: 18 amino acids. The CDR3 reads CASSSVKRLGLAPETQYF. The CDR3 DNA reads as TGTGCCAGCAGCTCCGTGAAGCGGCTTGGGCTAGCCCCAGAGACCCAGTACTTC.

This clonotype was counted between two and nine times. This chain joins TRBV7-8 and TRBJ2-1; TRBD2 is a possible D gene (5 bases). CDR1 SGHVS and CDR2 FQNEAQ come from the germline V gene. The CDR3 runs to 18 residues. Deletions cut 3 bases from V and 0 bases from J, with 18 bases between. In nucleotides, the CDR3 is TGTGCCAGCAGCTTGACTACACGTACCGGGTTCTCCTACAATGAGCAGTTCTTC. Translating it yields CASSLTTRTGFSYNEQFF.

The table lists this clonotype with a few counts. The chain combines TRBV11-1 with TRBJ2-7; 8 bases line up with TRBD1. Germline V CDR1 and CDR2: SGHAT, FQDESV (reference sequence). The CDR3 runs 14 residues. V was pared by 2 bases and J by 3 bases, with 3 bases of the junction left unmatched. CDR3 sequence: CASSLPGQDYEQYF. The CDR3 DNA reads TGTGCCAGCAGCTTACCGGGACAGGACTACGAGCAGTACTTC.

The chain joins TRBV19 to TRBJ2-3, with 7 positions matching TRBD1. Trimming took 2 bases from V and 2 from J; bases not matched to a gene: 7. This CDR3 contains 16 residues. Germline V lookup: CDR1 LNHDA, CDR2 SQIVND (reference sequence). Here the CDR3 reads CASSISGQRLTDTQYF. DNA of the CDR3: TGTGCCAGTAGTATATCGGGACAGCGACTCACAGATACGCAGTATTTT.

The chain combines TRBV12-3 or TRBV12-4 with TRBJ2-1, with TRBD1 identical over 9 bases. CDR3 length equals 15 residues. V gave up 6 bases and J gave up 7 bases; unmatched junction bases: 10. In DNA form, the CDR3 reads TGTGCCAGCAGCCGACAGGGGGTCGGTATAAATGAGCAGTTCTTC. Amino acid sequence: CASSRQGVGINEQFF.

This clonotype was seen more than once but under ten times. The chain carries TRBV7-8 and TRBJ1-2, with a possible D match to TRBD1 (5 bases). Germline V gives CDR1 SGHVS, CDR2 FQNEAQ. Trimming took 4 bases from V and 4 from J, leaving 10 bases between them. This CDR3 is 13 amino acids long. This chain's CDR3 is CASSSHGTYGYTF. The CDR3 DNA follows: TGTGCCAGCAGCTCCCACGGGACCTATGGCTACACCTTC.

V usage is TRBV27 and J usage is TRBJ2-7; D is uncertain. CDR3 length equals 15 residues. Germline V gene lookup returns CDR1 MNHEY and CDR2 SMNVEV (reference sequence). Trimming cost V 2 bases and J 6 bases, with 17 bases left between them. Here the CDR3 reads CASSLGLMSRGEQYF. CDR3 nucleotides: TGTGCCAGCAGTTTAGGTTTAATGTCGCGCGGCGAGCAGTACTTC.

The table lists this clonotype with many counts. This chain links TRBV5-1 with TRBJ2-3; TRBD2 aligns across 11 bases. The CDR3 is 17 amino acids. V dropped 1 base and J dropped 4; count of bases not matched to a gene: 8. Germline CDR1 and CDR2: SGHRS and YFSETQ. In DNA form, the CDR3 reads TGCGCCAGCAGCTTGTATAGACTAGCGGGGATCGCAGATACGCAGTATTTT. Amino acids: CASSLYRLAGIADTQYF.

There are a few counts of this clonotype. A read error is possible here, since a much larger clone lies one base away. The conserved phenylalanine or tryptophan is not found at the CDR3 terminus, so this likely reflects a read error. The chain uses TRBV2 and TRBJ2-1, with 7 bases fitting TRBD1. J lost 3 bases, V lost 5 bases, and 4 bases had no gene match. This CDR3 comprises 14 residues. Germline values: CDR1 SNHLY, CDR2 FYNNEI. CDR3 region: CASSTGDRYNEQFS. CDR3 bases: TGTGCCAGCAGTACAGGGGATCGCTACAATGAGCAGTTCTCC.

At least ten counts were recorded for this clonotype. V usage is TRBV5-1 and J usage is TRBJ1-5; D remains unclear. The CDR3 covers 13 residues. The V end lost 0 bases, the J end lost 6 bases, and 7 bases lay between the germline ends. The germline V gene encodes CDR1 SGHRS and CDR2 YFSETQ. The CDR3 sequence: CASSLGFGQPQHF. CDR3 bases: TGCGCCAGCAGCTTGGGGTTTGGTCAGCCCCAGCATTTT.

This rearrangement joins TRBV20-1 to TRBJ1-4, with D unclear. V lost 0 bases, J lost 3 bases, and 14 bases lay in between. The CDR3 extends over 16 amino acids. Germline CDR1 DFQATT, CDR2 SNEGSKA (reference sequence). For the CDR3, the DNA is TGCAGTGCTAGAGATAGGTGGACTTTAGCTAATGAAAAACTGTTTTTT. The encoded protein is CSARDRWTLANEKLFF.

This clonotype occurred once. One end of the junction does not line up with germline, which may come from a read error. This chain links TRBV6-2 or TRBV6-3 with TRBJ2-7, with 7 bases that match TRBD1. The CDR3 runs 13 residues. Germline V gene sequence: CDR1 MNHEY, CDR2 SVGEGT. The CDR3 sequence: CANSDRVPYEQYF. The CDR3 DNA reads as TGTGCCAACAGTGACAGGGTACCCTACGAGCAGTACTTC.

This clonotype was picked up a small number of times. The CDR3 protein is CASSQGPGMNTEAFF. CDR3 sequence (DNA): TGCGCCAGCAGCCAAGGCCCAGGAATGAACACTGAAGCTTTCTTT. V gene TRBV4-1 combines with J gene TRBJ1-1; D is unclear. The ends were cut back, 1 base at V and 0 bases at J, with 9 bases in the middle. Germline V gives CDR1 MGHRA, CDR2 YSYEKL. This CDR3 spans 15 amino acids.

This clonotype was seen ten or more times. The rearrangement joins TRBV5-1 to TRBJ2-6; D is unresolved. Looked up from germline, CDR1 is SGHRS and CDR2 is YFSETQ. Trimming shortened V by 0 bases and J by 2 bases, and 6 bases separated the two germline ends. The CDR3 runs 15 residues. This CDR3 reads CASSLEAAGANVLTF. The CDR3 DNA sequence: TGCGCCAGCAGCTTGGAGGCGGCTGGGGCCAACGTCCTGACTTTC.

The genes are TRBV20-1 and TRBJ2-7, with a weak D call TRBD1 (7 bases). The CDR3 consists of 15 residues. V lost 1 base and J 1 base, leaving 14 bases between the germline ends. The germline V gene encodes CDR1 DFQATT and CDR2 SNEGSKA (reference sequence). The CDR3 reads CSARAGGTDSYEQYF. Written as DNA, the CDR3 is TGCAGTGCTAGAGCTGGAGGGACAGATTCCTACGAGCAGTACTTC.

This clonotype was recorded a few times. The chain carries TRBV19 and TRBJ2-5; D is ambiguous. Germline V lookup: CDR1 LNHDA, CDR2 SQIVND (reference sequence). The CDR3 sequence is 14 residues long. Trimming cost V 3 bases and J 4 bases, with 12 bases left between them. Written as DNA, the CDR3 is TGTGCCAGTAGTATGGACCGAGTAGGAGAGACCCAGTACTTC. This codes for CASSMDRVGETQYF. The full variable domain, completed using reference TRBV19 and TRBJ2-5, is DGGITQSPKYLFRKEGQNVTLSCEQNLNHDAMYWYRQDPGQGLRLIYYSQIVNDFQKGDIAEGYSVSREKKESFPLTVTSAQKNPTAFYLCASSMDRVGETQYFGPGTRLLVL.

This rearrangement joins TRBV11-2 to TRBJ2-7; TRBD2 matches 12 bases. Unmatched junction bases numbered 2, after V lost 5 bases and J lost 6 bases. The CDR3 length is 13 residues. The germline V gene encodes CDR1 SGHAT and CDR2 FQNNGV. CDR3: CASSLLAGGEQYF. In DNA, the CDR3 is TGTGCCAGCAGCCTACTAGCGGGGGGCGAGCAGTACTTC. Full variable domain (missing parts from reference TRBV11-2 and TRBJ2-7): EAGVAQSPRYKIIEKRQSVAFWCNPISGHATLYWYQQILGQGPKLLIQFQNNGVVDDSQLPKDRFSAERLKGVDSTLKIQPAKLEDSAVYLCASSLLAGGEQYFGPGTRLTVT.